A single sample is the source of the 11 T cell receptor beta chains below, sequenced in a study of somatic mutations in cytotoxic T cells in rheumatoid arthritis (dated by TCRdb to about 2017). Receptor amplification or capture employed the immunoSEQ multiplex PCR assay. Here the immuneACCESS table is served through TCRdb, limited to in-frame sequences with V and J called. Missing clones are a known gap in these copies; in checked studies unresolved V genes cover under half, and the rest lacks a known reason. The sample table holds roughly 17,000 clones, of which 85% were seen once. Under 9% of the sample is in the top ten clones. Sequencing was carried out using CD8+ T cells sorted from blood. The receptors shown here come from a woman in her thirties or forties with rheumatoid arthritis.

V gene TRBV28 combines with J gene TRBJ1-1; D may be TRBD1 (6 bases). Trimming removed 5 bases from V and 2 bases from J, with 21 bases in between. From germline, CDR1 is MDHEN and CDR2 SYDVKM. The CDR3 covers 17 residues. CDR3 loop: CASSASRGLGLNTEAFF. DNA of the CDR3: TGTGCCAGCAGTGCTTCGAGGGGGTTGGGGTTAAACACTGAAGCTTTCTTT.

This clone was seen more than once but under ten times. The chain combines TRBV7-3 with TRBJ2-1; D possibly corresponds to TRBD2 (5 bases). This CDR3 contains 15 residues. V gave up 5 bases and J gave up 9 bases, with 20 bases separating them. In germline, CDR1 is SGHTA, CDR2 FQGTGA. The CDR3 here is CASSPDWLVNGEQFF. CDR3 nucleotide sequence: TGTGCCAGCAGCCCGGACTGGCTGGTGAATGGTGAGCAGTTCTTC.

V gene TRBV6-4 combines with J gene TRBJ2-3; D is ambiguous. Germline loops: CDR1 MRHNA, CDR2 SNTAGT. Trimming took 9 bases from V and 0 from J, leaving 7 bases between them. The CDR3 is 12 amino acids. The CDR3 protein is CARPISTDTQYF. CDR3 in DNA: TGTGCCAGGCCTATTAGCACAGATACGCAGTATTTT.

In DNA, the CDR3 is TGCGCCAGCAGCTACTTAGGGACTAGCGGGGGGTCTGAGCAGTTCTTC. Residues: CASSYLGTSGGSEQFF. The V call is TRBV5-1, the J call TRBJ2-1; 15 positions match TRBD2. The CDR3 is made up of 16 amino acids. CDR1 SGHRS and CDR2 YFSETQ come from the germline V gene. Trimming cost V 3 bases and J 9 bases; bases outside gene matches: 7.

This chain uses TRBV19 with TRBJ2-6, with D unclear. CDR1 and CDR2 (germline): LNHDA, SQIVND (reference sequence). The V gene lost 7 bases and the J gene lost 0 bases, with 13 bases spanning the gap. The CDR3 sequence is 16 residues long. CDR3 sequence reads: CASKVGVGSGANVLTF. The DNA of the CDR3 is TGTGCCAGTAAGGTGGGCGTGGGCTCTGGGGCCAACGTCCTGACTTTC.

There are a few counts of this clone. The CDR3 DNA reads as TGTGCCAGCACCTCCGGGAGGGGGCTCACCGGGGAGCTGTTTTTT. Its protein product is CASTSGRGLTGELFF. The gene calls are TRBV6-1 and TRBJ2-2; possibly TRBD2 for D (8 bases). The CDR3 runs to 15 residues. Germline-derived CDR1 and CDR2 are MNHNS and SASEGT. The V and J ends lost 7 bases and 4 bases respectively, with 16 bases between them.

This chain uses TRBV19 with TRBJ1-1; no clear D gene. Looked up from germline, CDR1 is LNHDA and CDR2 is SQIVND (reference sequence). V shed 7 bases and J shed 3 bases, with 15 bases lying between them. This CDR3 is 14 amino acids long. CDR3 loop: CASMISPGYTEAFF. The CDR3, as DNA: TGTGCCAGTATGATAAGCCCGGGGTACACTGAAGCTTTCTTT.

The chain links TRBV7-9 to TRBJ1-1; no reliable D call. CDR3 length: 15 amino acids. Germline CDR1 is SEHNR and CDR2 is FQNEAQ (reference sequence). V was shortened by 2 bases and J by 0 bases, with 10 bases between the two germline ends. CDR3: CASSLSGGLNTEAFF. In DNA form, the CDR3 reads TGTGCCAGCAGCTTATCAGGAGGGTTGAACACTGAAGCTTTCTTT. The whole variable domain, remainder taken from reference TRBV7-9 and TRBJ1-1, is DTGVSQNPRHKITKRGQNVTFRCDPISEHNRLYWYRQTLGQGPEFLTYFQNEAQLEKSRLLSDRFSAERPKGSFSTLEIQRTEQGDSAMYLCASSLSGGLNTEAFFGQGTRLTVV.

This clone has only a few counts. This chain connects TRBV27 to TRBJ2-7; no definite D call. There are 12 residues in the CDR3. With 6 bases removed from V and 2 bases from J, the gap between germline ends came to 8 bases. Germline-derived CDR1 and CDR2 are MNHEY and SMNVEV (reference sequence). The CDR3 coding sequence is TGTGCCAGCAGCCGCGGCCCCTACGAGCAGTACTTC. Amino acid sequence: CASSRGPYEQYF.

The chain links TRBV5-8 to TRBJ2-3; 11 bases align to TRBD2. Germline assignment: CDR1 SGHTS and CDR2 YDEGEE. Trimming cost V 4 bases and J 6 bases; bases outside gene matches: 7. The CDR3 sequence is 15 residues long. CDR3 in DNA: TGTGCCAGCAGCCCGGGACTAGCGGAGTCGGATACGCAGTATTTT. This sequence encodes CASSPGLAESDTQYF.

This chain uses TRBV19 with TRBJ2-5; the match to TRBD2 covers 13 bases. The CDR3 has 16 residues. The V gene end was trimmed by 5 bases and the J gene end by 13 bases; junction bases not matched to a gene: 16. From germline, CDR1 is LNHDA and CDR2 SQIVND (reference sequence). The CDR3 loop is CASSPGTSGAAWAPYF. CDR3 nucleotides: TGTGCCAGTAGTCCCGGGACTAGCGGGGCCGCCTGGGCCCCGTACTTC.